The sequence of this TCR beta chain was determined in a study of liver allograft versus peripheral blood T cells. Study in general: Hepatic allograft T cell receptor repertoires were evaluated relative to those present in recipients' peripheral blood.

The CDR3 runs to 17 residues. Losses at the gene ends were 7 bases for V and 5 bases for J; bases not matched to a gene: 18. Per germline, CDR1 MNHEY and CDR2 SVGAGI. TCRdb redid the calling of the reads with MiXCR, one entry per CDR3 protein. This sample yields several thousand distinct CDR3 sequences, of which approximately 19% are seen a single time; approximately 1.5% belongs to the top ten. The clonotype comes from a human patient who had a liver transplant. Some T cells may originate from the graft donor. This sequence joins TRBV6-5 and TRBJ1-2; TRBD1 aligns across 8 bases. The DNA of the CDR3 is TGTGCCAGCACCTTGAGGTCTAGAGGACAGGGAGCTTATGGCTACACCTTC. Translation gives CASTLRSRGQGAYGYTF.